One sample yielded the 16 T cell receptor beta chains listed below, sequenced in a study of radiotherapy plus CTLA-4 blockade in lung cancer. Using immunoSEQ multiplex PCR, the repertoire was profiled, and TCRdb retains in-frame clones only, with some absent. There are roughly 68,000 clones in the sample; approximately 80% occur only once, and around 7% lies in the top ten. Material: peripheral blood, obtained from a patient treated with radiotherapy plus ipilimumab. Receptor source: a human donor with non-small cell lung cancer who had a complete response to radiotherapy plus ipilimumab.

The chain employs TRBV7-9 and TRBJ2-3; 7 bases match TRBD2. CDR3 length equals 14 residues. Unmatched junction bases numbered 6, after V lost 5 bases and J lost 4 bases. CDR1 is SEHNR, CDR2 FQNEAQ, per germline (reference sequence). CDR3 protein: CASSPTGGADTQYF. CDR3 nucleotide sequence: TGTGCCAGCAGCCCTACTGGGGGGGCAGATACGCAGTATTTT. Full variable domain (outside the CDR3, taken from reference TRBV7-9 and TRBJ2-3): DTGVSQNPRHKITKRGQNVTFRCDPISEHNRLYWYRQTLGQGPEFLTYFQNEAQLEKSRLLSDRFSAERPKGSFSTLEIQRTEQGDSAMYLCASSPTGGADTQYFGPGTRLTVL.

The chain joins TRBV5-1 to TRBJ1-1; 9 nucleotides match TRBD1. CDR1 and CDR2 (germline): SGHRS, YFSETQ. This CDR3 region has 15 residues. J lost 3 bases, V lost 0 bases, and 3 bases had no gene match. The CDR3 region is CASSLAGTGYTEAFF. The CDR3 DNA follows: TGCGCCAGCAGCTTGGCCGGGACAGGGTACACTGAAGCTTTCTTT.

The chain carries TRBV6-5 and TRBJ1-1; D is possibly TRBD1 (6 bases). Trimming removed 5 bases at V and 0 bases at J, with 13 bases between. This CDR3 comprises 15 residues. Per the germline V gene, CDR1 is MNHEY and CDR2 is SVGAGI. The chain's CDR3 is CASSRSGEVNTEAFF. The CDR3 DNA is TGTGCCAGCAGTCGGTCAGGGGAGGTGAACACTGAAGCTTTCTTT.

The chain has TRBV7-9 and TRBJ1-5, with a weak D call TRBD1 (5 bases). Trimming took 8 bases from V and 3 from J, leaving 11 bases between them. This CDR3 has 13 residues. The germline CDR1 and CDR2 sequences are SEHNR and FQNEAQ (reference sequence). CDR3: CASVQGTNQPQHF. CDR3 in DNA: TGTGCCAGCGTCCAGGGAACCAATCAGCCCCAGCATTTT.

The chain has TRBV9 and TRBJ1-1; D uncertain. This CDR3 is built from 14 residues. V was clipped by 0 bases and J by 2 bases, with 8 bases between them. Germline values: CDR1 SGDLS, CDR2 YYNGEE. CDR3 DNA: TGTGCCAGCAGCGTAGGATCCGTCAACACTGAAGCTTTCTTT. Translated: CASSVGSVNTEAFF.

The chain carries TRBV5-7 and TRBJ2-3, with no clear D. TRBV5-7 is recorded as an ORF, its role being uncertain. V was cut by 5 bases and J by 4 bases, with 8 bases left in between. The CDR3 loop spans 12 amino acids. CDR3: CASSQAPDTQYF. The CDR3 nucleotides are TGTGCCAGCAGTCAAGCCCCAGATACGCAGTATTTT.

The V gene is TRBV4-1, the J gene TRBJ2-5, with 16 bases matching TRBD2. The CDR3 consists of 17 residues. The germline V gene encodes CDR1 MGHRA and CDR2 YSYEKL. V shed 8 bases and J 4 bases; nucleotides not matched to a gene: 10. In DNA, the CDR3 is TGCGCCAGCGGGGGAGGGGGACTAGCGGGAGGGAGAGAGACCCAGTACTTC. This codes for CASGGGGLAGGRETQYF.

The chain employs TRBV5-1 and TRBJ1-2, with 8 positions matching TRBD1. The CDR3 consists of 16 residues. Germline V gene lookup returns CDR1 SGHRS and CDR2 YFSETQ. Trimming took 0 bases from V and 0 from J; bases not matched to a gene: 4. The CDR3 nucleotides are TGCGCCAGCAGCTTGGAGACAGGGGACCCTAACTATGGCTACACCTTC. This translates into CASSLETGDPNYGYTF.

This chain links TRBV28 with TRBJ1-3; possibly TRBD1 for D (5 bases). Germline lookup yields CDR1 MDHEN and CDR2 SYDVKM. This CDR3 has 14 amino acids. Trimming took off 6 bases at V and 4 bases at J, with 13 bases between the two ends. The chain's CDR3 is CASSTTGGGNTIYF. In DNA, the CDR3 is TGTGCCAGCAGCACTACGGGGGGGGGAAACACCATATATTTT.

This clone was detected once. The gene calls are TRBV10-3 and TRBJ1-1, with 7 bases matching TRBD1. CDR1 is ENHRY, CDR2 SYGVKD, per germline. CDR3 size: 15 residues. V dropped 3 bases and J dropped 5; count of bases not matched to a gene: 9. CDR3 in amino acids: CAISEARGIGTEAFF. In DNA, the CDR3 is TGTGCCATCAGTGAAGCCAGGGGGATTGGGACTGAAGCTTTCTTT.

The V gene is TRBV30, the J gene TRBJ1-1; maybe TRBD1 (5 bases). CDR3 length: 17 residues. Trimming stripped 2 bases from V and 2 bases from J, with 21 bases between. Germline V gives CDR1 GTSNPN, CDR2 SVGIG (reference sequence). The CDR3 DNA follows: TGTGCCTGGAGTTATCGTCGTGGGACCGCGGAAAACACTGAAGCTTTCTTT. Its translation: CAWSYRRGTAENTEAFF.

The chain recombines TRBV11-3 with TRBJ1-1; the D is unclear. CDR1 is SGHNT and CDR2 is YENEEA in the germline V gene. Between the trimmed V and J ends, which lost 2 bases and 11 bases, there was a span of 15 bases. The CDR3 sequence is 13 residues long. This CDR3 is CASSLRAGTTAFF. DNA for the CDR3: TGTGCCAGCAGCTTAAGGGCGGGAACCACGGCTTTCTTT.

The rearrangement uses TRBV28 and TRBJ2-4; D possibly matches TRBD1 or TRBD2 (7 bases each). The germline V and J ends were trimmed by 6 bases and 6 bases, with 15 bases remaining between them. The germline V gene encodes CDR1 MDHEN and CDR2 SYDVKM. This CDR3 has 14 residues. CDR3 sequence reads: CASRTGRGINIQYF. CDR3 DNA sequence: TGTGCCAGCAGGACAGGGAGGGGGATAAACATTCAGTACTTC. The entire variable domain, with the rest obtained from reference TRBV28 and TRBJ2-4, is as follows: DVKVTQSSRYLVKRTGEKVFLECVQDMDHENMFWYRQDPGLGLRLIYFSYDVKMKEKGDIPEGYSVSREKKERFSLILESASTNQTSMYLCASRTGRGINIQYFGAGTRLSVL.

The chain combines TRBV15 with TRBJ2-5; D tentatively fits TRBD1 or TRBD2 (6 bases each). The CDR3 has 14 residues. V dropped 1 base and J dropped 5 bases, with 11 bases sitting between them. Germline V gives CDR1 LNHNV, CDR2 YYDKDF (reference sequence). The CDR3 nucleotides are TGTGCCACCAGCAGAGCAGGAGGGGGGGAGACCCAGTACTTC. This sequence encodes CATSRAGGGETQYF.

The gene calls are TRBV18 and TRBJ1-1; D gene ambiguous. V lost 0 bases to trimming and J lost 2 bases, with 19 bases between them. Germline CDR1 KGHSH, CDR2 LQKENI. This CDR3 is 18 amino acids long. The chain's CDR3 is CASSPPLQRASLNTEAFF. Here the CDR3 DNA reads TGTGCCAGCTCACCACCATTGCAGAGGGCGTCTCTTAACACTGAAGCTTTCTTT.

The CDR3 DNA follows: TGTGCCAGCAGCTTAGGGGGAGGGTACACTGAAGCTTTCTTT. Amino acids: CASSLGGGYTEAFF. This chain joins TRBV11-3 and TRBJ1-1; D remains unclear. Trimming pared 1 base from V and 3 bases from J, leaving 9 bases between. The CDR3 covers 14 residues. CDR1 is SGHNT, CDR2 YENEEA, per germline.